One sample yielded the 26 T cell receptor beta chains listed below, sequenced in a study of tissue T cells after allogeneic stem cell transplantation. Produced via immunoSEQ multiplex PCR; TCRdb's table is partial and in-frame only. This table holds roughly 25,000 clones, about 89% found once. Material: blood, obtained before transplantation. Receptors were obtained from a male donor aged 60 or older who later had graft-versus-host disease after an allogeneic stem cell transplant.

The rearrangement links TRBV7-2 to TRBJ1-1, with D perhaps matching TRBD1 (5 bases). The CDR3 covers 14 residues. V lost 3 bases to trimming and J lost 6 bases, with 14 bases between them. Looked up from germline, CDR1 is SGHTA and CDR2 is FQGNSA. The CDR3 nucleotides are TGTGCCAGCAGCTTCGAGGGGAGATTTGCTGAAGCTTTCTTT. As protein: CASSFEGRFAEAFF.

The rearrangement uses TRBV4-1 and TRBJ1-2; 8 bases align to TRBD1. The J segment lost 3 bases and the V segment lost 3 bases, leaving 0 bases of the junction unmatched. CDR3 length: 13 amino acids. Germline V CDR1 and CDR2: MGHRA, YSYEKL. CDR3 DNA sequence: TGCGCCAGCAGCCAGGGACAGGACTATGGCTACACCTTC. Amino acid sequence: CASSQGQDYGYTF.

There are a few counts of this clone. This rearrangement joins TRBV2 to TRBJ2-7; TRBD1 matches 7 bases. The length of the CDR3 is 13 residues. The V gene end was trimmed by 4 bases and the J gene end by 3 bases; junction bases not matched to a gene: 3. CDR1 SNHLY and CDR2 FYNNEI come from the germline V gene. CDR3 amino acids: CASSAGQYYEQYF. CDR3 DNA sequence: TGTGCCAGCAGTGCGGGACAGTACTACGAGCAGTACTTC.

In its sample, this clone was seen a few times. This rearrangement joins TRBV5-6 to TRBJ1-5, with TRBD1 matching over 9 bases. The CDR3 runs 16 residues. Looked up from germline, CDR1 is SGHDT and CDR2 is YYEEEE. Trimming took 3 bases from V and 3 from J; bases not matched to a gene: 7. This CDR3 is CASSYRGREVNQPQHF. The CDR3 DNA reads TGTGCCAGCAGCTACAGGGGGCGAGAGGTCAATCAGCCCCAGCATTTT.

The chain joins TRBV3-1 (or the pseudogene TRBV3-2) to TRBJ2-2; D is possibly TRBD2 (5 bases). CDR1 LGHDT and CDR2 YNNKEL come from the germline V gene (reference sequence). The V end lost 4 bases, the J end lost 8 bases, and 14 bases lay between the germline ends. The CDR3 is 14 amino acids. DNA of the CDR3: TGTGCCAGCAGCCTTTCTATAGCGCAAGGGGAGCTGTTTTTT. This encodes CASSLSIAQGELFF.

The V call is TRBV4-1, the J call TRBJ1-1; TRBD1 is a possible D gene (5 bases). Germline CDR1 and CDR2: MGHRA and YSYEKL. The CDR3 runs to 14 residues. Trimming shortened V by 4 bases and J by 8 bases, and 17 bases separated the two germline ends. The CDR3 DNA reads as TGCGCCAGCAGCCCAGGGAGCCTGTGGGCGGAAGCTTTCTTT. Translation: CASSPGSLWAEAFF.

The chain uses TRBV27 and TRBJ2-7; D uncertain. Germline loops: CDR1 MNHEY, CDR2 SMNVEV (reference sequence). The V end lost 5 bases, the J end lost 7 bases, and 3 bases lay between the germline ends. This CDR3 comprises 9 residues. The CDR3 bases are TGTGCCAGCAGTATAGAGCAGTACTTC. Encoded protein: CASSIEQYF.

The rearrangement links TRBV6-1 to TRBJ1-2; D is undetermined. The germline V gene has CDR1 MNHNS and CDR2 SASEGT. The CDR3 spans 15 residues. The V end was cut by 0 bases, the J end by 8 bases, with 16 bases between. The CDR3 nucleotides are TGTGCCAGCAGTGAAGCTGCGGCAGGTCGCGGCGGCTACACCTTC. Encoded protein: CASSEAAAGRGGYTF.

The V and J genes are TRBV10-3 and TRBJ1-5, with 9 bases matching TRBD1. The trim removed 6 bases at V and 4 bases at J, leaving 13 bases unmatched. CDR1 and CDR2 from the germline V gene are ENHRY and SYGVKD. The length of the CDR3 is 17 residues. DNA for the CDR3: TGTGCCATCAGACCCCGGACAGGGGAGGGGGTAAATCAGCCCCAGCATTTT. Translated: CAIRPRTGEGVNQPQHF.

This rearrangement joins TRBV6-4 to TRBJ2-1; the D gene is possibly TRBD2 (7 bases). CDR1 and CDR2 from the germline V gene are MRHNA and SNTAGT. This CDR3 has 13 amino acids. Trimming removed 5 bases from V and 4 bases from J, with 9 bases in between. In DNA, the CDR3 is TGTGCCAGCAGTAGCGGGACATACAATGAGCAGTTCTTC. This codes for CASSSGTYNEQFF.

The chain has TRBV4-2 and TRBJ2-7; D unresolved. CDR1 is LGHNA and CDR2 is YNFKEQ in the germline V gene. V was shortened by 0 bases and J by 3 bases, with 12 bases between the two germline ends. The CDR3 extends over 15 amino acids. The DNA for the CDR3 is TGTGCCAGCAGCCAAGATGACGGCCACTACTACGAGCAGTACTTC. It specifies CASSQDDGHYYEQYF.

This clone was recorded once. J is TRBJ2-7 and V is TRBV5-4; D not certain. Germline V gene sequence: CDR1 SGHNT, CDR2 YYREEE (reference sequence). V was cut by 0 bases and J by 2 bases, with 12 bases left in between. This CDR3 comprises 15 residues. CDR3 in amino acids: CASSLGVSPTYEQYF. The CDR3 bases are TGTGCCAGCAGCTTGGGTGTTAGCCCGACCTACGAGCAGTACTTC.

This chain joins TRBV28 and TRBJ2-1; D is possibly TRBD2 (6 bases). The CDR3 contains 11 residues. V was shortened by 3 bases and J by 14 bases, with 11 bases between the two germline ends. Germline V CDR1 and CDR2: MDHEN, SYDVKM. CDR3 nucleotides: TGTGCCAGCAGTTTGGAAGGGAGGAAGTTCTTC. Translation: CASSLEGRKFF.

This clone was picked up one time. The rearrangement joins TRBV5-1 to TRBJ2-7; a weak D match, TRBD1 (6 bases). The V gene's germline CDR1 is SGHRS and CDR2 YFSETQ. The CDR3 covers 15 residues. The V end lost 0 bases, the J end lost 3 bases, and 13 bases lay between the germline ends. The CDR3 DNA follows: TGCGCCAGCAGCTTGGGACAGGTAGGGATCTACGAGCAGTACTTC. It specifies CASSLGQVGIYEQYF.

This chain joins TRBV28 and TRBJ2-7, with D maybe TRBD2 (6 bases). The CDR3 length is 14 residues. CDR1 is MDHEN, CDR2 SYDVKM, per germline. V shed 9 bases and J shed 1 base, with 16 bases lying between them. The CDR3 loop reads CASRPGLQSYEQYF. Here the CDR3 DNA reads TGTGCCAGTAGACCGGGACTCCAATCCTACGAGCAGTACTTC. Combining the CDR3 with reference TRBV28 and TRBJ2-7 gives the whole variable domain DVKVTQSSRYLVKRTGEKVFLECVQDMDHENMFWYRQDPGLGLRLIYFSYDVKMKEKGDIPEGYSVSREKKERFSLILESASTNQTSMYLCASRPGLQSYEQYFGPGTRLTVT.

The CDR3: CASSSPSDRVKQYF. For the CDR3, the DNA is TGTGCCAGCAGCTCCCCCTCGGACAGGGTCAAGCAGTACTTC. This chain joins TRBV13 and TRBJ2-7; 8 bases agree with TRBD1. CDR3 size: 14 residues. Germline V gene lookup returns CDR1 PRHDT and CDR2 FYEKMQ (reference sequence). Unmatched junction bases numbered 10, after V lost 4 bases and J lost 8 bases. The full variable domain, its missing parts supplied by reference TRBV13 and TRBJ2-7, is AAGVIQSPRHLIKEKRETATLKCYPIPRHDTVYWYQQGPGQDPQFLISFYEKMQSDKGSIPDRFSAQQFSDYHSELNMSSLELGDSALYFCASSSPSDRVKQYFGPGTRLTVT.

The chain links TRBV19 to TRBJ1-2; 7 positions agree with TRBD1. The CDR3 covers 10 residues. Trimming at V came to 10 bases and at J to 7 bases, leaving 3 bases not matched to a gene. The germline gives CDR1 LNHDA, CDR2 SQIVND (reference sequence). CDR3 in DNA: TGTGCCATAGGGGGCCCTGGCTACACCTTC. Its protein is CAIGGPGYTF.

This chain connects TRBV18 to TRBJ2-7, with D perhaps TRBD2 (7 bases). V dropped 4 bases and J dropped 2 bases, with 18 bases sitting between them. The CDR3 extends over 16 amino acids. CDR1 and CDR2 from the germline V gene are KGHSH and LQKENI. The CDR3 coding sequence is TGTGCCAGCTCACGGGAGGGACACAACTCCCCCTACGAGCAGTACTTC. Translated, it gives CASSREGHNSPYEQYF.

The chain couples TRBV5-1 to TRBJ2-7, with TRBD2 matching 7 bases. The CDR3 is 16 amino acids. The V and J ends lost 0 bases and 4 bases, in that order; junction bases with no gene match: 10. Per germline, CDR1 SGHRS and CDR2 YFSETQ. The CDR3 region is CASSLAALAETYEQYF. CDR3 DNA sequence: TGCGCCAGCAGCTTGGCCGCGCTAGCGGAGACATACGAGCAGTACTTC.

The chain recombines TRBV27 with TRBJ1-5; no firm D call. Germline V gene data show CDR1 as MNHEY and CDR2 as SMNVEV (reference sequence). V was trimmed by 8 bases and J by 2 bases, leaving 16 bases between them. The CDR3 runs to 15 residues. The CDR3 region has the DNA TGTGCCAGCGGGTCACATCCGGGCGGCAATCAGCCCCAGCATTTT. It translates to CASGSHPGGNQPQHF.

The rearrangement uses TRBV9 and TRBJ2-7; D uncertain. The CDR3 runs to 13 residues. Trimming took off 0 bases at V and 3 bases at J, with 7 bases between the two ends. CDR1 and CDR2 from the germline V gene are SGDLS and YYNGEE. CDR3 in amino acids: CASSVDGDYEQYF. CDR3 nucleotides: TGTGCCAGCAGCGTAGATGGGGACTACGAGCAGTACTTC.

The CDR3 nucleotides are TGTGCCACCAGTGATGGGCCCCATGAGACCCAGTACTTC. Translation: CATSDGPHETQYF. V and J are TRBV24-1 and TRBJ2-5, with D hard to call. Deletions cut 3 bases from V and 5 bases from J, with 9 bases between. The CDR3 sequence is 13 residues long. Germline-derived CDR1 and CDR2 are KGHDR and SFDVKD.

This sequence joins TRBV28 and TRBJ1-6; no firm D call. The CDR3 sequence is 13 residues long. In germline, CDR1 is MDHEN, CDR2 SYDVKM. V was pared by 6 bases and J by 0 bases, with 3 bases between. CDR3 loop: CASRASYNSPLHF. The CDR3 DNA is TGTGCCAGCAGGGCCTCCTATAATTCACCCCTCCACTTT.

This CDR3 reads CASSTPGGVRPEAFF. The DNA of the CDR3 is TGTGCCAGCAGTACCCCAGGAGGGGTGAGACCTGAAGCTTTCTTT. The chain recombines TRBV6-5 with TRBJ1-1, with D perhaps matching TRBD1 (5 bases). V was trimmed by 5 bases and J by 6 bases, leaving 19 bases between them. CDR3 length: 15 amino acids. From germline, CDR1 is MNHEY and CDR2 SVGAGI.

The chain is built from TRBV7-3 and TRBJ2-7; 10 positions match TRBD2. The CDR3 sequence is 14 residues long. Per germline, CDR1 SGHTA and CDR2 FQGTGA. The V gene end was trimmed by 6 bases and the J gene end by 0 bases; junction bases not matched to a gene: 2. As DNA, the CDR3 is TGTGCCAGCAGTCTAGCGGGAGACTCCTACGAGCAGTACTTC. This encodes CASSLAGDSYEQYF.

V gene TRBV18 combines with J gene TRBJ1-3; possibly TRBD1 for D (6 bases). Germline CDR1 and CDR2: KGHSH and LQKENI. The CDR3 is 17 amino acids. The V and J ends lost 2 bases and 0 bases respectively, with 14 bases between them. The CDR3 region is CASSPRTGIFSGNTIYF. The DNA for the CDR3 is TGTGCCAGCTCACCAAGAACAGGGATATTCTCTGGAAACACCATATATTTT.